This T cell receptor (beta chain) was recorded in a study of blood T cell repertoires in COVID-19. Background on the study: The United States, Italy and Spain provided the acute and convalescent COVID-19 samples.

Clones were read by immunoSEQ multiplex PCR, and TCRdb kept only the in-frame ones, dropping some. The sample gives fewer than 300,000 clones, over 75% of which show up once; over 8.5% is in the top ten. The receptor's source is a human donor in a cohort sampled during active COVID-19. The sequencing sample was made of peripheral blood.

In DNA, the CDR3 is TGTGCCAGCAGCTCAGCCGGGATTAACTATGGCTACACCTTC. It translates to CASSSAGINYGYTF. The V gene is TRBV7-9, the J gene TRBJ1-2; D not resolved. This CDR3 has 14 residues. Germline V CDR1 and CDR2: SEHNR, FQNEAQ (reference sequence). V was trimmed by 4 bases and J by 1 base, leaving 10 bases between them.